This T cell receptor beta chain was sequenced during a study of cytomegalovirus exposure and HLA in healthy donors (dated by TCRdb to about 2017). Background for the entire study: In an earlier analysis of 550 to 750 of the donors, 250 to 300 Gb of sequence data and 120 million or so unique TCR beta sequences from about 179 million T cells were reported. Genome-wide SNP genotypes for about 65% of the roughly 700 donors were used in a later genetic analysis, which treated that subset as a discovery cohort. The number of donors typed differed by locus, with 629-630 for A, B, C, DRB1 and DQB1, more than 500 for DQA1, 600 to 610 for DPA1, and 472 for DPB1. In an earlier analysis of several hundred of the donors, high-throughput TCR beta sequencing was used to judge whether each TCR beta V gene segment behaved as functional or pseudogenic. Among about 370 genotyped donors of the cohort, an average of around 240,000 unique TCR beta nucleotide sequences was sequenced per donor, of which about 18% were non-productive. Every discovery cohort repertoire had been produced on one sequencing platform. Class I and class II HLA loci were covered by the typing at four-digit resolution. About 5 DR-DQ haplotypes were handled as single units for association and clustering, since linkage in the cohort was strong. The aim of the study was to test whether cataloging public T cell receptors could identify signatures of past pathogen exposure. The study profiled the T cell repertoires of about 640 subjects by immunosequencing and related them to cytomegalovirus serostatus. Rather than using new phenotypic data, the later analysis identified candidate immune exposures from TCR beta sequences and from how often those sequences occurred across donors. About 280 gigabases of sequencing data and around 80 million unique TCR sequences made up an early release that covered about 640 HLA-typed donors. Among the approximately 400 genotyped donors, around 81% belonged to the genetic ancestry cluster associated with self-reported Caucasian donors. Donor age, sex, ethnicity and CMV serostatus were compiled together with the repertoire data. A later analysis re-analyzed previously published TCR beta repertoires from roughly 690 donors and added high-resolution HLA genotyping to study TCR occurrence patterns. To predict cytomegalovirus infection status, the study brought together high-throughput TCR immunosequencing, statistical association of individual TCRs with disease status, and machine learning. Besides the first cohort of more than 650 subjects, a separate validation cohort made up of roughly 130 different subjects was used.

Broad study findings and their caveats: Immune exposure information for the cohort was limited to CMV serostatus. While some public TCRs were present in many individuals, most TCR sequences turned up only very rarely across donors. HLA typing was unavailable for some donors at each locus, so association tests used only the typed subset. Roughly uniform sequencing depth across donors was assumed in presence/absence analyses, although this assumption may not hold. A further reported finding was that TCR beta sequences accurately predicted the HLA-A and HLA-B alleles for most subjects in the first cohort. Compared with equally common non-associated chains, HLA-associated TCR beta chains in a later analysis were more clonally expanded and had lower generation probabilities. In an earlier analysis of 450 to 750 of the donors, most TCR beta V segments appeared in productive rearrangements about 90% or about 30% of the time, broadly matching IMGT annotations. In this cohort, only TCR beta chains were sequenced, and detectable features were limited by the absence of alpha or paired-chain data. Several of the top co-occurrence clusters appeared to be linked to parvovirus B19, influenza, CMV and Epstein-Barr virus, according to a later analysis. In both the original and validation cohorts, the classifier was reported to diagnose cytomegalovirus status with high specificity and sensitivity. According to a later genetic analysis, donors in an Asian-associated ancestry cluster had fewer N-insertions in productive TCRs than the roughly 670-donor mean. Linkage disequilibrium might explain the correlated functional status among segregating V segments, but an unknown experimental factor could not be excluded. The authors suggested that the approach could potentially be generalized to other disease states and immunological phenotypes. A total of fewer than 200 TCR beta chains were listed by the study as associated with cytomegalovirus. A group of highly shared sequence variants was considered likely to be a technical artifact of the sequencing pipeline. A few of the identified cytomegalovirus-associated TCR beta chains were confirmed in vitro to be specific for cytomegalovirus antigens. A later analysis found that TCR association rates varied across HLA loci, with DRB1 alleles showing the most associated TCRs and HLA-C alleles the fewest. Because the 87-base-pair reads could not distinguish some IMGT-functional V segments, including TRBV6-2 and TRBV6-3, those segments were excluded. About 17 rarely observed V segments, including chromosome 9 orphons, were excluded from the earlier analysis of several hundred of the donors because counts were too low. Most CMV-associated TCR beta chains appeared to be HLA-restricted in a later analysis, and the HLA associations seemed to be driven largely by CMV exposure. A later genetic analysis associated a missense DCLRE1C variant with V-gene and J-gene trimming of TCR beta chains, and an independent cohort replicated the association. When HLA alleles, especially DR and DQ, strongly co-occurred, TCR associations were difficult to assign to individual alleles. In a later analysis, 16,951 TCR beta sequences were associated with specific HLA alleles at a false discovery rate of 0.05.

The library was obtained by the immunoSEQ multiplex PCR assay. A mixture of 60 forward primers for TCR Vbeta segments and 13 reverse primers for TCR Jbeta segments was used in the multiplex PCR. The CDR3 region of rearranged TCR beta genes was amplified from genomic DNA with a multiplex PCR assay. On the Illumina HiSeq System, the amplified TCR beta libraries were sequenced as 87-base-pair reads. Turning to the authors' computational methods: A later analysis tallied 75 million to 95 million unique TCR beta chains across the 610 or so repertoires, and some 10 million of those chains were shared by two or more donors. Raw reads were error-corrected and collapsed into unique sequences by a nearest-neighbor algorithm in which closely related sequences were merged to remove PCR and sequencing errors. CDR3 sequences were aligned to IMGT reference sequences to assign V, D and J gene segments. Each retained sequence needed at least a six-nucleotide match to both a V gene segment and a J gene segment. A rearrangement was called productive if the CDR3 had no stop codons and remained in frame with V and J, and every other rearrangement was called non-productive. Following IMGT convention, CDR3 was defined as the stretch from the second conserved V-encoded cysteine to the conserved J-encoded phenylalanine. In an earlier analysis of around 570 of the donors, sequences lacking an unambiguous match to a single V gene segment were excluded. An earlier analysis of 450 to 650 of the donors called V segments functional above 56.7% productive rearrangements and segregating when the between-donor standard deviation exceeded 5%. A statistical classification framework was built to diagnose cytomegalovirus status from the catalog of TCR beta chain sequences. A later analysis assigned V and J genes by comparing TCR nucleotide sequences with IMGT/GENE-DB human TR gene sequences. In a later analysis, CDR3 sequences and most-parsimonious VDJ recombination scenarios were assigned using the TCRdist pipeline. In a later analysis, every TCR beta chain was defined by the combination of its CDR3 amino acid sequence and its V-gene family, and reads without a unique V-gene family were dropped. As a way to deal with suspected cross-contamination and a sequencing artifact, a later analysis dropped 592 nucleotide sequences that were highly shared and had low generation probability. A later analysis calculated a clonal expansion index for each public chain from normalized within-repertoire ranks of inferred template counts. A later analysis computed generation probabilities with a VDJ recombination model fitted to out-of-frame rearrangements, and checked the results against IGoR. Hypergeometric tests were used in a later analysis to score TCR-TCR, TCR-HLA and TCR-CMV co-occurrence, with a repertoire-size bias correction applied to the TCR pairs. In a later analysis, false discovery rates were estimated by permuting HLA or CMV assignments 20 times. A later analysis grouped co-occurring TCRs with DBSCAN, adding TCRdist sequence similarity when clustering within HLA-allele-positive subsets. Repertoires with fewer than 30,000 or more than 120,000 public chains were left out of co-occurrence clustering, as were five repertoires with anomalous nucleotide sharing. The clones in this table, taken by TCRdb from immuneACCESS, are in-frame only. Not every clone is retained; where verified, under half of the shortfall comes from an unresolved V gene, and the cause of the rest is unknown. The DNA was the basis for D and trimming; V, J and clone size are from that table. The sample's own table lists 130,000 to 150,000 clones. The ten largest clones take up 0.8% to 1% of the sample.

V lost 2 bases and J lost 1 base; the stretch between them is 14 bases long. The germline V gene supplies CDR1 MNHEY and CDR2 SVGAGI. Taken from cysteine to phenylalanine, the CDR3 has 16 residues. Of the read, only the CDR3 DNA is kept; its 48 bases are in frame from base 1. The cohort consisted of approximately 670 healthy bone marrow donors. All cohort members were sampled while nominally healthy, although unrecorded immune exposures were likely present. The donor tested CMV seronegative and was one of the 352 seronegative cohort members. A peripheral blood sample was collected from each donor, and TCR beta sequencing was performed on peripheral blood mononuclear cells. The Qiagen DNeasy Blood Extraction Kit was used to extract genomic DNA from the blood cell samples. For this clone: Its antigen remains undetermined.

The origin of this receptor is a male donor in good health and CMV-seronegative. The material sequenced was PBMCs. The chain is made from TRBV6-5 and TRBJ1-1, with the identity of the D gene unclear. The DNA is TGTGCCAGCAGTTACGGGCAGGCCCTCTCGAACACTGAAGCTTTCTTT. It is translated as CASSYGQALSNTEAFF.